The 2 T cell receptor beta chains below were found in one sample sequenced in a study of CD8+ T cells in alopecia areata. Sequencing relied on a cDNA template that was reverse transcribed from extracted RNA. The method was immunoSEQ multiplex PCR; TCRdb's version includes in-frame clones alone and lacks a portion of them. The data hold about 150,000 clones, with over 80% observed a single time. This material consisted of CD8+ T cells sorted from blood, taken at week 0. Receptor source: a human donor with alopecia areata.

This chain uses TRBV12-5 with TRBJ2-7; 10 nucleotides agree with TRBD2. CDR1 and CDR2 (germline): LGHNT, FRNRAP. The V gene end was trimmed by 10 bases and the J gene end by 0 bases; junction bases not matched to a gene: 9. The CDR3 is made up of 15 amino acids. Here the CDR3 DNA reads TGTGCTACTTCCCCCGGGACTAGCGCCTCCTACGAGCAGTACTTC. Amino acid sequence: CATSPGTSASYEQYF.

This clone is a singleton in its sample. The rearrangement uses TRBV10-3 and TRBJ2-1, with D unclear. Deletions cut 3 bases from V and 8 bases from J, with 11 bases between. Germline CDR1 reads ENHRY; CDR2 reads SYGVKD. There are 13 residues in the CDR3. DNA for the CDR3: TGTGCCATCAGTGACGGTACGTCGCATGAGCAGTTCTTC. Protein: CAISDGTSHEQFF.